Listed here is a single TCR beta chain. Antigen specificity is unknown. The data were taken from a study of OX40 agonist ivuxolimab in advanced cancers. Study at large: From roughly 23 to 85 years was the age range, with a mean of approximately 58 years, and nearly 85% were male.

Whole-study findings and limits: It was also the case that some nonresponders had low normalized T-cell clonal expansion. Both CD4+ and CD8+ T cell populations in blood had undergone clonal expansion by week 6 at 0.1 to 3.0 mg/kg.

Clones were read by immunoSEQ multiplex PCR, and TCRdb kept only the in-frame ones, dropping some. The sample carries roughly 70,000 clones, around 89% recorded once. The CDR3 is made up of 15 amino acids. Trimming took 3 bases from V and 2 from J, leaving 13 bases between them. Per germline, CDR1 MNHNS and CDR2 SASEGT. Sequenced here: CD4+ or CD8+ T cells sorted from blood, sampled in a trial of the OX40 agonist ivuxolimab. The sequence derives from an adult with an advanced solid tumor such as melanoma, head and neck, liver or kidney cancer. The rearrangement uses TRBV6-1 and TRBJ1-1; D gene unclear. CDR3 amino acids: CASSDPAEYNTEAFF. The CDR3 bases are TGTGCCAGCAGTGACCCGGCAGAGTATAACACTGAAGCTTTCTTT.